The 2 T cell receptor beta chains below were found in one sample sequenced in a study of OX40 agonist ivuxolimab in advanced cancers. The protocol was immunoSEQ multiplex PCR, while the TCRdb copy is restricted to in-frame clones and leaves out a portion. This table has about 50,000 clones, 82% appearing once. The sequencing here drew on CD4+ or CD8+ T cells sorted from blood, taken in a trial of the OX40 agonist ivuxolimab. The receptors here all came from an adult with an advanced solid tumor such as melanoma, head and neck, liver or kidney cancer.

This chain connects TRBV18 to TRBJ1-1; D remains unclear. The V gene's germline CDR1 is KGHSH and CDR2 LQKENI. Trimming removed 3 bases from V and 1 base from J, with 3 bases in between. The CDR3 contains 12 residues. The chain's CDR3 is CASSPRNTEAFF. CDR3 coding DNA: TGTGCCAGCTCACCTCGGAACACTGAAGCTTTCTTT.

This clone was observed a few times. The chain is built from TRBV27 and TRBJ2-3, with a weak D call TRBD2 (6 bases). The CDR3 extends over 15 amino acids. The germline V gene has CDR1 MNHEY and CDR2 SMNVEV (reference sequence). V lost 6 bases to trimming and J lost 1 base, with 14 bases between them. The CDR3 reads CASSHGTPGTDTQYF. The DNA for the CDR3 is TGTGCCAGCAGCCACGGGACTCCCGGCACAGATACGCAGTATTTT.